A selection of T cell receptor beta chains follows, all from one sample in a study of T cells in Graves' hyperthyroidism and ophthalmopathy. TCRdb analysed the multiplex PCR reads with MiXCR anew, one entry per CDR3 protein. The sample consists of about 740,000 distinct CDR3 sequences, around 13% of them appearing once. The specimen was blood. These receptors were obtained from a woman under 30 with Graves' hyperthyroidism. CDR3s include the opening cysteine and the closing phenylalanine or tryptophan. A D gene is named only where the DNA matches it firmly. Where a row states a size, it is once, few, many or the class of an expanded clone; other rows omit it.

V gene	D gene	J gene	clone size	CDR3 protein	CDR3 DNA
TRBV28	TRBD1	TRBJ2-7	many	CASSFLDRSTHEQYF	TGTGCCAGCAGTTTCCTGGACAGGAGTACCCACGAGCAGTACTTC
TRBV11-2	.	TRBJ2-1	few	CASSFSWRDNEQFF	TGTGCCAGCAGCTTTTCGTGGCGGGACAATGAGCAGTTCTTC
TRBV6-1	TRBD2	TRBJ2-7	many	CASNPSPLAVSYEQYF	TGTGCCAGCAACCCCTCGCCACTAGCGGTCTCCTACGAGCAGTACTTC
TRBV12-3/TRBV12-4	TRBD1	TRBJ1-2	few	CASSWDSQVYGYTF	TGTGCCAGCAGTTGGGACAGCCAAGTTTATGGCTACACCTTC
TRBV2	.	TRBJ1-1	many	CASRDPGTPRVTEAFF	TGTGCCAGCAGAGACCCAGGGACCCCGAGGGTCACTGAAGCTTTCTTT
TRBV18	.	TRBJ2-1	many	CASSPASSNEQFF	TGTGCCAGCTCACCGGCTAGCAGCAATGAGCAGTTCTTC
TRBV29-1	.	TRBJ1-1	few	CSVTQGNTEAFF	TGCAGCGTAACGCAGGGGAACACTGAAGCTTTCTTT
TRBV5-6	TRBD1	TRBJ2-7	few	CASSRQGMVYEQYF	TGTGCCAGCAGCCGACAGGGAATGGTCTACGAGCAGTACTTC
TRBV27	.	TRBJ2-3	few	CASSPLAYGTDTQYF	TGTGCCAGCAGTCCGCTAGCCTACGGCACAGATACGCAGTATTTT
TRBV28	.	TRBJ2-7	many	CASTQGSYEQYF	TGTGCCAGCACACAAGGCTCCTACGAGCAGTACTTC
TRBV5-1	.	TRBJ2-7	many	CASSGTAPYEQYF	TGCGCCAGCTCGGGGACGGCTCCGTACGAGCAGTACTTC
TRBV6-1	TRBD1	TRBJ1-1	.	CASVSTGSAFF	TGTGCCAGCGTCTCGACAGGGTCGGCTTTCTTT
TRBV6-1	.	TRBJ1-2	many	CASRPDPGWYGYTF	TGTGCCAGCAGGCCGGATCCGGGTTGGTATGGCTACACCTTC
TRBV30	TRBD2	TRBJ2-3	many	CAWSVSLAGGTDTQYF	TGTGCCTGGAGTGTTTCTCTAGCGGGAGGGACAGATACGCAGTATTTT
TRBV4-1	.	TRBJ2-7	.	CASSLPRADGHTSYEQYF	TGCGCCAGCAGCCTCCCAAGGGCGGACGGACACACTTCCTACGAGCAGTACTTC
TRBV14	.	TRBJ2-7	.	CASSAQGHGEQYF	TGTGCCAGCAGCGCACAGGGCCACGGCGAGCAGTACTTC
TRBV7-8	TRBD2	TRBJ2-1	.	CASSATSGSHNEQFF	TGTGCCAGCAGCGCAACTAGCGGGTCCCACAATGAGCAGTTCTTC
TRBV24-1	.	TRBJ2-7	many	CATINKSSYEQYF	TGTGCCACCATAAACAAGAGCTCCTACGAGCAGTACTTC
TRBV12-3/TRBV12-4	.	TRBJ2-1	many	CASSFIRRTSNEQFF	TGTGCCAGCAGTTTTATCCGCCGGACCTCCAATGAGCAGTTCTTC
TRBV4-3	.	TRBJ2-1	many	CASSQEGVGNEQFF	TGCGCCAGCAGCCAAGAAGGGGTTGGCAATGAGCAGTTCTTC
TRBV6-1	TRBD2	TRBJ2-1	few	CASSTPDRRASGRQEGGEQFF	TGTGCCAGCAGTACCCCGGACAGAAGGGCTAGCGGGAGGCAAGAAGGAGGTGAGCAGTTCTTC
TRBV29-1	TRBD1	TRBJ1-1	.	CSVGQDRGNTEAFF	TGCAGCGTTGGGCAGGACAGGGGGAACACTGAAGCTTTCTTT
TRBV7-2	.	TRBJ1-6	few	CASSLVGGVKTPLHF	TGTGCTAGCAGCTTAGTAGGAGGAGTTAAGACACCCCTCCACTTT
TRBV11-2	.	TRBJ1-5	many	CASSPTGQRQPQHF	TGTGCCAGCAGCCCGACTGGACAGAGACAGCCCCAGCATTTT
TRBV20-1	.	TRBJ2-7	many	CSALPNRNTPYEQYF	TGCAGTGCTTTACCCAACAGGAACACCCCCTACGAGCAGTACTTC
TRBV7-9	TRBD1	TRBJ2-1	.	CASSQGGTGINEQFF	TGTGCCAGCAGCCAGGGCGGGACAGGGATCAATGAGCAGTTCTTC
TRBV7-8	TRBD1	TRBJ1-1	many	CASRFIKGQTIEAFF	TGTGCCAGCAGGTTCATTAAGGGACAGACGATCGAAGCTTTCTTT
TRBV5-8	.	TRBJ1-6	many	CASSLSGYNSPLHF	TGTGCCAGCAGCTTATCCGGTTATAATTCACCCCTCCACTTT
TRBV5-4	TRBD1	TRBJ2-7	.	CASSLGTGAFTYEQYF	TGTGCCAGCAGCTTGGGGACAGGGGCTTTTACCTACGAGCAGTACTTC
TRBV20-1	.	TRBJ2-1	.	CSARVSSGLSSYNEQFF	TGCAGTGCTAGAGTTTCAAGCGGTCTGAGCTCCTACAATGAGCAGTTCTTC
TRBV20-1	.	TRBJ1-5	many	CSARVGTMNQPQHF	TGCAGTGCTAGAGTCGGGACCATGAATCAGCCCCAGCATTTT
TRBV11-2	.	TRBJ2-2	.	CASSPGDRNTGELFF	TGTGCCAGCAGCCCTGGTGACAGAAACACCGGGGAGCTGTTTTTT
TRBV12-3/TRBV12-4	TRBD2	TRBJ2-7	few	CASSSGTSGIDEQYF	TGTGCCAGCAGTTCCGGGACTAGCGGGATCGACGAGCAGTACTTC
TRBV24-1	TRBD1	TRBJ2-1	many	CATSGTGTGYNEQFF	TGTGCCACCAGTGGTACCGGGACAGGCTACAATGAGCAGTTCTTC
TRBV30	TRBD2	TRBJ2-3	many	CAWSETGTSFDTQYF	TGTGCCTGGAGTGAGACCGGGACTAGCTTCGATACGCAGTATTTT
TRBV2	TRBD1	TRBJ1-2	once	CASKRSTGEGMTDGYTF	TGTGCCAGCAAAAGATCGACAGGGGAAGGAATGACGGATGGCTACACCTTC
TRBV6-1	.	TRBJ2-2	many	CASTTVITGELFF	TGTGCCAGCACCACCGTAATCACCGGGGAGCTGTTTTTT
TRBV6-6	.	TRBJ2-2	.	CASSYADSSGELFF	TGTGCCAGCAGTTACGCCGACTCGTCCGGGGAGCTGTTTTTT
TRBV2	.	TRBJ2-1	few	CASSERDRSYNEQFF	TGTGCCAGCAGTGAGCGGGACCGCTCCTACAATGAGCAGTTCTTC
TRBV11-3	.	TRBJ2-1	.	CASSFGETAYNEQFF	TGTGCCAGCAGTTTCGGGGAGACGGCCTACAATGAGCAGTTCTTC
TRBV7-9	.	TRBJ2-3	.	CASSLALSGSGGDTQYF	TGTGCCAGCAGCTTAGCGCTATCGGGGAGCGGTGGAGATACGCAGTATTTT
TRBV2	.	TRBJ2-1	many	CASSDGRYNEQFF	TGTGCCAGCAGTGATGGCCGATACAATGAGCAGTTCTTC
TRBV6-1	.	TRBJ2-4	.	CASNPQRGNIQYF	TGTGCCAGCAATCCCCAGAGGGGAAACATTCAGTACTTC
TRBV2	.	TRBJ2-5	many	CASSLLDAVTPPQYF	TGTGCCAGCAGCCTTCTGGACGCGGTGACCCCGCCCCAGTACTTC
TRBV6-2/TRBV6-3	.	TRBJ2-1	.	CASSYLSPALNEQFF	TGTGCCAGCAGTTACTTAAGTCCAGCCCTTAATGAGCAGTTCTTC
TRBV9	.	TRBJ2-2	.	CASSGGSPHTGELFF	TGTGCCAGCAGCGGAGGGTCACCCCACACCGGGGAGCTGTTTTTT
TRBV7-9	TRBD2	TRBJ2-7	many	CASSISAGAIYEQYF	TGTGCCAGCAGCATCTCAGCGGGAGCGATATACGAGCAGTACTTC
TRBV5-1	.	TRBJ2-2	few	CASSLEGKGTGELFF	TGCGCCAGCAGCTTGGAGGGAAAAGGCACCGGGGAGCTGTTTTTT
TRBV10-3	.	TRBJ1-4	few	CAISESGGRKNEKLFF	TGTGCCATCAGTGAGTCGGGGGGGCGAAAGAATGAAAAACTGTTTTTT
TRBV7-3	TRBD2	TRBJ2-3	few	CASSLTLAGEADTQYF	TGTGCCAGCAGCTTAACGCTGGCGGGAGAGGCAGATACGCAGTATTTT